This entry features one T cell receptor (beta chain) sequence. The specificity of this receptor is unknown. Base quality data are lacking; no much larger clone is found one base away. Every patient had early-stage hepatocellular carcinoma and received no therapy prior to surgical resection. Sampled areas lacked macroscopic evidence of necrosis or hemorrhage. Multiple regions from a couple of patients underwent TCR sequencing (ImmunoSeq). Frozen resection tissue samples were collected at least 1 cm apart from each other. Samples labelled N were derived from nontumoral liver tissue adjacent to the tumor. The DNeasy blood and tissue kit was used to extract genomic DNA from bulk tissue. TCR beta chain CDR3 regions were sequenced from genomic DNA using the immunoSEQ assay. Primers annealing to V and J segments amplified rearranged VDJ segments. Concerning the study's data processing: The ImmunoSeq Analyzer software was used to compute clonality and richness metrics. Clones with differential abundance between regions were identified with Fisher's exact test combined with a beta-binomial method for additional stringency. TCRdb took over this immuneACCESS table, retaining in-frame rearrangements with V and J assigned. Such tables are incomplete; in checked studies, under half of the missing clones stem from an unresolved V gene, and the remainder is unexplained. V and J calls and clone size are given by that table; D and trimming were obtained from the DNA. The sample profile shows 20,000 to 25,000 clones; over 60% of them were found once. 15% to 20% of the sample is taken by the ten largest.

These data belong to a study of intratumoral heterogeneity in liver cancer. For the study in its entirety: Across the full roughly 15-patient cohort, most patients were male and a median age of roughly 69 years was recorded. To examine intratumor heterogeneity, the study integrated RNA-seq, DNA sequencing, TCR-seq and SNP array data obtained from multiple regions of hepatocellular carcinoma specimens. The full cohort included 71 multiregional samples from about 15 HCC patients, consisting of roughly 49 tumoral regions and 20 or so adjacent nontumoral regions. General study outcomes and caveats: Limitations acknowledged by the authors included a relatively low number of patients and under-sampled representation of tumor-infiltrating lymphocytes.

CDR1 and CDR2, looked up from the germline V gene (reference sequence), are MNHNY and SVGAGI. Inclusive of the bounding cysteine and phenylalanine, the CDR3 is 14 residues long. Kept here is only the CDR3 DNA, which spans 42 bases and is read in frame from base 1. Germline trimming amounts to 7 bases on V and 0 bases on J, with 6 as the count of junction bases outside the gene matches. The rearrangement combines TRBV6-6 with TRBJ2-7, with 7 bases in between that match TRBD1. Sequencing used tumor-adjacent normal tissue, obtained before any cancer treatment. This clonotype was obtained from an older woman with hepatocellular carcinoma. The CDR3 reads CASNPTGSSYEQYF. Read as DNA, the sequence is TGTGCCAGCAACCCGACAGGGAGCTCCTACGAGCAGTACTTC.